This T cell receptor (beta chain) was observed in a study of shared clonotypes between healthy human individuals. Generated by immunoSEQ multiplex PCR, the TCRdb table keeps only in-frame clones and is missing some. Altogether about 2,200,000 clones are present, 85% to 95% being singletons, with the ten largest covering 1.5% to 2%. This CDR3 is 14 amino acids long. The germline V and J ends were trimmed by 2 bases and 1 base, with 10 bases remaining between them. In germline, CDR1 is SGDLS, CDR2 YYNGEE. It was CD45RO-negative cells, positively selected for CCR7, that made up naive CD8 cells, with terminally differentiated effector memory CD45RA+ cells excluded.

This receptor was taken from a man aged 18 to 30 in good health. Some clones in this sample may be carry-over from other donors' samples. Sample: naive CD8+ T cells from PBMCs. The chain combines TRBV9 with TRBJ2-7, with a tentative D call TRBD2 (5 bases). The CDR3 DNA reads as TGTGCCAGCAGCGTGTCCGGGGAATCCTACGAGCAGTACTTC. Translated, it gives CASSVSGESYEQYF.